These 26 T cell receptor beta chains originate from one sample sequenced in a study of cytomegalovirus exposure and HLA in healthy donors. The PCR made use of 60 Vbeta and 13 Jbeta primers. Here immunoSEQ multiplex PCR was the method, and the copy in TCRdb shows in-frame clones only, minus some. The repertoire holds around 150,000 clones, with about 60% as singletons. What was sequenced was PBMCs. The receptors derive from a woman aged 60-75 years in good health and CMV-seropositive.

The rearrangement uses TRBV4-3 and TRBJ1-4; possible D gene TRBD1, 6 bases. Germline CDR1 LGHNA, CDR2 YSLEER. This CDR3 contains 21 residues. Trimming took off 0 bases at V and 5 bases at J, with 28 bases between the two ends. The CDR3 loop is CASSQDWGGPGGRVTNEKLFF. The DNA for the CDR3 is TGCGCCAGCAGCCAAGATTGGGGGGGGCCCGGGGGCAGGGTGACAAATGAAAAACTGTTTTTT.

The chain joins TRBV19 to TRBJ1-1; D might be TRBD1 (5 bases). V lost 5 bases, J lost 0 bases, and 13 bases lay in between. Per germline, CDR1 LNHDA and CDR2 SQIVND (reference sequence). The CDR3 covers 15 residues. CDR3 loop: CASSSATAMNTEAFF. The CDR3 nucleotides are TGTGCCAGTAGTTCCGCGACAGCCATGAACACTGAAGCTTTCTTT.

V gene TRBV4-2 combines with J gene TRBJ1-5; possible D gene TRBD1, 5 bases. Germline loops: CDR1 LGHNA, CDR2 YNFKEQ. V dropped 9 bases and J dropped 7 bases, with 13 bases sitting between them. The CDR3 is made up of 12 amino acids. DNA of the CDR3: TGTGCCAGAGGCGGGGGGAGACAGCCCCAGCATTTT. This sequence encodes CARGGGRQPQHF.

CDR3 in DNA: TGTGCCAGCAGATCCCTCCAGGGGGCCTCGGACACCGGGGAGCTGTTTTTT. Translating it yields CASRSLQGASDTGELFF. The chain carries TRBV28 and TRBJ2-2; the match to TRBD1 covers 8 bases. V lost 6 bases and J lost 3; bases outside the gene matches: 12. Germline values: CDR1 MDHEN, CDR2 SYDVKM. This CDR3 has 17 amino acids. Full variable domain (remainder filled in from reference TRBV28 and TRBJ2-2): DVKVTQSSRYLVKRTGEKVFLECVQDMDHENMFWYRQDPGLGLRLIYFSYDVKMKEKGDIPEGYSVSREKKERFSLILESASTNQTSMYLCASRSLQGASDTGELFFGEGSRLTVL.

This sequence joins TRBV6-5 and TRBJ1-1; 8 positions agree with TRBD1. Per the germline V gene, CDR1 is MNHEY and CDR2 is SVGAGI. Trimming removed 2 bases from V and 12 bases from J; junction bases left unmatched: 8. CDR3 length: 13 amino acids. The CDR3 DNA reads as TGTGCCAGCAGTTACACCGGACAGGGCACACCTTTCTTT. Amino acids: CASSYTGQGTPFF.

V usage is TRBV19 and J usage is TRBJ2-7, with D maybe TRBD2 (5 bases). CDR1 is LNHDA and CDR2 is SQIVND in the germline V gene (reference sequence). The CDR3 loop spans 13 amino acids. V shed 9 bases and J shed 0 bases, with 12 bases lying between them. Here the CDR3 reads CASAYGSSYEQYF. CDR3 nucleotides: TGTGCCAGCGCCTATGGGAGCTCCTACGAGCAGTACTTC.

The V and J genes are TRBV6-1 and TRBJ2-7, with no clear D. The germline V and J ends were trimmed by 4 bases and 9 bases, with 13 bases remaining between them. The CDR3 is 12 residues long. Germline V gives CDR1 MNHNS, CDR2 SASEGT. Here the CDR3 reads CASSGTGDGQYF. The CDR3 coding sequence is TGTGCCAGCAGTGGCACCGGAGATGGGCAGTACTTC.

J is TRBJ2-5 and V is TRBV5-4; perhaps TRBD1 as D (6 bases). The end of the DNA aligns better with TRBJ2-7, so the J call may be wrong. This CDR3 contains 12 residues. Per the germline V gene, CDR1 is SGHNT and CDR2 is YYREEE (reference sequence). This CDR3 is CASSQDSYEQYF. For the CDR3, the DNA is TGTGCCAGCAGCCAGGACAGCTACGAGCAGTACTTC.

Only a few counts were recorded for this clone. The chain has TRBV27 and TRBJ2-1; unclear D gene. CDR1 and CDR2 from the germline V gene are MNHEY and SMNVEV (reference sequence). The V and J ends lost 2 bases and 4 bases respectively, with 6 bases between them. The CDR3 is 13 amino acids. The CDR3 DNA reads TGTGCCAGCAGTTTAGAACAGTACAATGAGCAGTTCTTC. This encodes CASSLEQYNEQFF.

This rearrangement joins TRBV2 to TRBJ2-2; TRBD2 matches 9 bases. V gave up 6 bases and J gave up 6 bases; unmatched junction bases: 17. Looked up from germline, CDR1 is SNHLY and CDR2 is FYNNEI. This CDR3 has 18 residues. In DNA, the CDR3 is TGTGCCAGCAGCGCCCGGAGGGTAGCGGGAGATATAGCCGGGGAGCTGTTTTTT. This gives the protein CASSARRVAGDIAGELFF.

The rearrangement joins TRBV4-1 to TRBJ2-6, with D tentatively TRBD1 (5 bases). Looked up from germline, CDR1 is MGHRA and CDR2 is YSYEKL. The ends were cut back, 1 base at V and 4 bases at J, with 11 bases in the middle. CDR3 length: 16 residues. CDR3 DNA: TGCGCCAGCAGCCAAGGGGCAGGGCTAGGGGCCAACGTCCTGACTTTC. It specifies CASSQGAGLGANVLTF.

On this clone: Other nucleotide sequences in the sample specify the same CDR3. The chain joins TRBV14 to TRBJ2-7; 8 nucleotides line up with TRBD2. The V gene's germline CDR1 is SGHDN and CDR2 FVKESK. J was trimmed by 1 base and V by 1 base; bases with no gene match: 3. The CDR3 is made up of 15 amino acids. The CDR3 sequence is CASSQGTSLSYEQYF. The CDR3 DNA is TGTGCCAGCAGCCAAGGGACTAGCTTATCCTACGAGCAGTACTTC.

The DNA for the CDR3 is TGTGCCAGCAGCAAGACAGGATTTACTAGCACAGATACGCAGTATTTT. It yields the protein CASSKTGFTSTDTQYF. This chain links TRBV28 with TRBJ2-3; the D gene is possibly TRBD1 (6 bases). The CDR3 has 16 amino acids. Germline V gene data show CDR1 as MDHEN and CDR2 as SYDVKM. Trimming shortened V by 6 bases and J by 0 bases, and 16 bases separated the two germline ends.

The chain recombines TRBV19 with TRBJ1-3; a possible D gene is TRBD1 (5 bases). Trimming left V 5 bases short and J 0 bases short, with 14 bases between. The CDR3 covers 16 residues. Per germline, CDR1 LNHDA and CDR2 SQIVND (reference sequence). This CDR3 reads CASSSLPGISGNTIYF. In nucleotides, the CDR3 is TGTGCCAGTAGTTCACTGCCAGGGATCTCTGGAAACACCATATATTTT.

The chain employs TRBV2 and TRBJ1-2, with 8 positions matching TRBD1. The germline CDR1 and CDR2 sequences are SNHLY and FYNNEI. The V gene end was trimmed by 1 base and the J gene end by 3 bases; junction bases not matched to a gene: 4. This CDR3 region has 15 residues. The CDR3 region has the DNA TGTGCCAGCAGTGAAGGGACAGGGATTTACTATGGCTACACCTTC. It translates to CASSEGTGIYYGYTF.

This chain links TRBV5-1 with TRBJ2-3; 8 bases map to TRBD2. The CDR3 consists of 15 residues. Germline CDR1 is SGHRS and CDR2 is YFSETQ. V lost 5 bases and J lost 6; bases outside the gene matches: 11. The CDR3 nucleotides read TGCGCCAGCAGTGACCTAGCGGGCGGGAGGGATACGCAGTATTTT. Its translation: CASSDLAGGRDTQYF. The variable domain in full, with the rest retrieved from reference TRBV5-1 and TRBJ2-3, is KAGVTQTPRYLIKTRGQQVTLSCSPISGHRSVSWYQQTPGQGLQFLFEYFSETQRNKGNFPGRFSGRQFSNSRSEMNVSTLELGDSALYLCASSDLAGGRDTQYFGPGTRLTVL.

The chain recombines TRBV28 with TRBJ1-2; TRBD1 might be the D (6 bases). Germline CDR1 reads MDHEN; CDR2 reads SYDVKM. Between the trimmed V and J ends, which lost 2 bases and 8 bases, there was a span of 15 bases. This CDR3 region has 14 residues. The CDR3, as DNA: TGTGCCAGCAGTTTAGGACAGATATCGGGCGGCTACACCTTC. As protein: CASSLGQISGGYTF.

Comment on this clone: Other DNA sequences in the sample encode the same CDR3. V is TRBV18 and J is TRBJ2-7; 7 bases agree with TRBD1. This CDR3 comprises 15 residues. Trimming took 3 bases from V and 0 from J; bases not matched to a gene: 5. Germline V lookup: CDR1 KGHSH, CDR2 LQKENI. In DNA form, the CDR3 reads TGTGCCAGCTCACCCCTGGCAGGGGGCTCCTACGAGCAGTACTTC. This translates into CASSPLAGGSYEQYF.

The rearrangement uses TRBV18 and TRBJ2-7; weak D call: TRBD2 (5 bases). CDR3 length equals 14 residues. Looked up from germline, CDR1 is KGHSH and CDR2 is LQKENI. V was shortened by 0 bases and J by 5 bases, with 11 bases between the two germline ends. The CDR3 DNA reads TGTGCCAGCTCACCACCAGTCGGGGTCGACGAGCAGTACTTC. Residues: CASSPPVGVDEQYF.

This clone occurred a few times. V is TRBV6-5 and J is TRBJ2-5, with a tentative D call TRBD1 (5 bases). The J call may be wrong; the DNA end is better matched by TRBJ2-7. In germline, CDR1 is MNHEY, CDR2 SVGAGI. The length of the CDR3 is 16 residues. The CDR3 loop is CASSYGQGENVYEQYF. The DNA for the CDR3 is TGTGCCAGCAGTTACGGGCAGGGCGAGAATGTCTACGAGCAGTACTTC.

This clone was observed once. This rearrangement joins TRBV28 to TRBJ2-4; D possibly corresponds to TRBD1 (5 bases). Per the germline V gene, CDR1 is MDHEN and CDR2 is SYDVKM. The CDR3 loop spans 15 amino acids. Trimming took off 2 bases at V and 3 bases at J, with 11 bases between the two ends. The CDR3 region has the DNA TGTGCCAGCAGTTTACAGGGCTGGGGCAAAAACATTCAGTACTTC. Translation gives CASSLQGWGKNIQYF.

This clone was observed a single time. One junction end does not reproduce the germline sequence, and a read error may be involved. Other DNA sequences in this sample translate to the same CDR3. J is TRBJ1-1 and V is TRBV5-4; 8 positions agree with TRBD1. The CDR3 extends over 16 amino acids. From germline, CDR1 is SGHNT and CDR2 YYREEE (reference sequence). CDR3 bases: TGTGCCAGCAGCTTGGTCCGGACAGGGATGAACACTGAAGCTTTCTTC. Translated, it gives CASSLVRTGMNTEAFF.

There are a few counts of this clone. CDR3 in DNA: TGTGCCAGCAGCGGGACAGGAAGTAACTATGGCTACACCTTC. Translation: CASSGTGSNYGYTF. The chain links TRBV28 to TRBJ1-2, with TRBD1 matching 8 bases. The CDR3 consists of 14 residues. V lost 6 bases and J lost 1; bases outside the gene matches: 4. Germline CDR1 MDHEN, CDR2 SYDVKM.

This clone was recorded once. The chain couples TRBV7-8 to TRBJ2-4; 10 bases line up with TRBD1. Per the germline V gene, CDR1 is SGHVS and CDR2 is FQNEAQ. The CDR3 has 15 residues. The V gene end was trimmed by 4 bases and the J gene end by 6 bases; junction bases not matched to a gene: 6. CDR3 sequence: CASSWTGGRGNIQYF. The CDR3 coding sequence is TGTGCCAGCAGCTGGACAGGGGGTAGGGGAAACATTCAGTACTTC.

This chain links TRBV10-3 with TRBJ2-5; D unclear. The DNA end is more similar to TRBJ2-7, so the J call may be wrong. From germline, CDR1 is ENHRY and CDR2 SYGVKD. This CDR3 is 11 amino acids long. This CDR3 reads CAISSRYEQYF. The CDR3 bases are TGTGCCATCAGTAGCCGGTACGAGCAGTACTTC.

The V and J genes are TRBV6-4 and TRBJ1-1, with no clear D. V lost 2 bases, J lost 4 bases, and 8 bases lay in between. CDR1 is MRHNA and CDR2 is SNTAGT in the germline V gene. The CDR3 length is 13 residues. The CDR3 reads CASSDEVGTEAFF. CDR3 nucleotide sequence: TGTGCCAGCAGTGACGAGGTGGGCACTGAAGCTTTCTTT.